This is a list of T cell receptor beta chains from one sample in a study of blood T cell repertoires in COVID-19. Profiling relied on immunoSEQ multiplex PCR, and the TCRdb table lists in-frame clones only, not all of them. The sample yields some 20,000 clones, just over 85% seen once. Sequences were obtained from peripheral blood. The receptor set was obtained from a human donor with active COVID-19. The donor label of this sample is uncertain. Each CDR3 is given without its conserved first and last residue.

CDR3 length | J gene | V gene | CDR3 protein
12 | TRBJ1-6 | TRBV5-1 | ASSLSGDNSPLH
12 | TRBJ2-4 | TRBV19 | ASSVTAAKNIQY
12 | TRBJ1-2 | TRBV6-5 | ASSYFEAGYGYT
11 | TRBJ2-5 | TRBV5-4 | ASSWAGVETQY
13 | TRBJ2-5 | TRBV6-2/TRBV6-3 | ASSSQGLEIETQY
10 | TRBJ2-5 | TRBV5-6 | ASSLEGRTEY
11 | TRBJ2-7 | TRBV18 | ASSPTSTYEQY
9 | TRBJ1-2 | TRBV5-6 | ASAAGYGYT
13 | TRBJ2-5 | TRBV5-5 | ASSQLAGGQETQY
12 | TRBJ2-3 | TRBV28 | ASTAPGGPDTQY
9 | TRBJ2-1 | TRBV3-1/TRBV3-2 | ASSPTVAEF
14 | TRBJ2-1 | TRBV7-2 | ASSPGRYSSYNEQF
14 | TRBJ2-2 | TRBV7-7 | ASSLGTGLLAGELF
12 | TRBJ1-2 | TRBV3-1/TRBV3-2 | ASSQAGREGGYT
13 | TRBJ2-1 | TRBV19 | ASSIVESSYNEQF
11 | TRBJ2-3 | TRBV7-3 | ASSFTQGDTQY
10 | TRBJ1-1 | TRBV18 | ASSTGGTEAF
14 | TRBJ1-2 | TRBV4-3 | ASSPNVAGTGNGYT
14 | TRBJ1-4 | TRBV4-3 | ASSQGLAQTNEKLF
13 | TRBJ2-1 | TRBV5-4 | ASAARGGAYNEQF
17 | TRBJ2-1 | TRBV3-1/TRBV3-2 | ASSQVRSGGILWDNEQF
12 | TRBJ2-5 | TRBV6-2/TRBV6-3 | ASSRIRGAETQY
16 | TRBJ2-2 | TRBV7-6 | ASSSRLAGGQNTGELF
13 | TRBJ2-4 | TRBV25-1 | ASSPGTSRLDIQY
11 | TRBJ2-7 | TRBV29-1 | SVVFRGFGEQY
12 | TRBJ2-7 | TRBV29-1 | SVGVTGYRYEQY
14 | TRBJ2-1 | TRBV11-2 | ASSPYREAGGYEQF
12 | TRBJ2-5 | TRBV5-4 | ASSLSSQGETQY
14 | TRBJ2-1 | TRBV7-9 | ASSTLGSGFYNEQF
13 | TRBJ2-2 | TRBV6-5 | ASGLGWMNTGELF
11 | TRBJ1-4 | TRBV12-3/TRBV12-4 | ASSRDIGEKLF
13 | TRBJ1-3 | TRBV7-2 | ASSIRRSSGNTIY
14 | TRBJ1-3 | TRBV3-1/TRBV3-2 | ASSRPPGQGGNTIY
12 | TRBJ2-7 | TRBV10-3 | AISAGTEGYEQY
13 | TRBJ1-2 | TRBV7-2 | ASSFGGTASYGYT
14 | TRBJ1-2 | TRBV18 | ASSPNIYGQEDGYT